The 17 T cell receptor beta chains below were found in one sample sequenced in a study of response to subunit inactivated influenza vaccine. Each CDR3 protein is one row after TCRdb ran MiXCR on the RT-PCR reads. The repertoire holds about 520,000 distinct CDR3 sequences, with roughly 9.8% as singletons. Sequenced here: PBMCs from blood, sampled roughly 47 days after vaccination. Receptors originate from a man aged 45-65 years who received an inactivated influenza vaccine.

The rearrangement links TRBV5-5 to TRBJ2-3, with unresolved D. Looked up from germline, CDR1 is SGHKS and CDR2 is YYEKEE (reference sequence). This CDR3 region has 14 residues. Deletions cut 4 bases from V and 2 bases from J, with 11 bases between. CDR3 nucleotides: TGTGCCAGCAGCACCTTCCGGCTCACAGATACGCAGTATTTT. Translating gives CASSTFRLTDTQYF.

The table lists this clonotype with a few counts. The chain links TRBV28 to TRBJ2-5; D is unclear. The V end was cut by 4 bases, the J end by 7 bases, with 10 bases between. The CDR3 is made up of 12 amino acids. Germline V gene sequence: CDR1 MDHEN, CDR2 SYDVKM. CDR3 residues: CASSSSLPTQYF. The CDR3 DNA sequence: TGTGCCAGCAGTTCCTCCTTGCCGACCCAGTACTTC.

This clonotype has a count of ten or more. The rearrangement links TRBV7-8 to TRBJ2-7, with D possibly TRBD1 on 5 matching bases. Per the germline V gene, CDR1 is SGHVS and CDR2 is FQNEAQ. The CDR3 is made up of 13 amino acids. Trimming removed 6 bases at V and 5 bases at J, with 14 bases between. CDR3 residues: CASRRGPGNEQYF. The CDR3 DNA reads TGTGCCAGCAGAAGGGGTCCAGGGAACGAGCAGTACTTC.

The rearrangement uses TRBV5-1 and TRBJ2-3; TRBD2 might be the D (5 bases). Germline V lookup: CDR1 SGHRS, CDR2 YFSETQ. This CDR3 is 17 amino acids long. V gave up 0 bases and J gave up 5 bases, with 19 bases separating them. This CDR3 is CASSLDSVGVSGDTQYF. CDR3 DNA: TGCGCCAGCAGCTTGGATTCTGTGGGAGTGTCAGGAGATACGCAGTATTTT.

The table lists this clonotype with a few counts. This sequence joins TRBV11-1 and TRBJ1-6; weak D call: TRBD1 (6 bases). Deletions cut 3 bases from V and 8 bases from J, with 26 bases between. Germline V gives CDR1 SGHAT, CDR2 FQDESV (reference sequence). CDR3 length: 19 residues. The CDR3, as DNA: TGTGCCAGCAGCTTTACCGGGACACTCAGCTCCTTGAGAGATTCACCCCTCCACTTT. Its protein is CASSFTGTLSSLRDSPLHF. The full variable domain, in which reference TRBV11-1 and TRBJ1-6 provide the parts outside the CDR3, is EAEVAQSPRYKITEKSQAVAFWCDPISGHATLYWYRQILGQGPELLVQFQDESVVDDSQLPKDRFSAERLKGVDSTLKIQPAELGDSAMYLCASSFTGTLSSLRDSPLHFGNGTRLTVT.

The chain uses TRBV20-1 and TRBJ2-1; D gene unclear. V was trimmed by 1 base and J by 4 bases, leaving 8 bases between them. This CDR3 comprises 13 residues. Germline V CDR1 and CDR2: DFQATT, SNEGSKA (reference sequence). CDR3 protein: CSARGPAYNEQFF. The CDR3 DNA follows: TGCAGTGCTAGAGGACCAGCGTACAATGAGCAGTTCTTC.

This clonotype was recorded a few times. This chain connects TRBV7-6 to TRBJ2-6; unclear D gene. The CDR3 is 13 amino acids. V dropped 6 bases and J dropped 11 bases, with 14 bases sitting between them. Per the germline V gene, CDR1 is SGHVS and CDR2 is FNYEAQ. CDR3 sequence: CASSPGPLDVLTF. The CDR3 DNA reads as TGTGCCAGCAGTCCCGGGCCATTGGACGTCCTGACTTTC. The complete variable domain, with remaining parts taken from reference TRBV7-6 and TRBJ2-6, reads GAGVSQSPRYKVTKRGQDVALRCDPISGHVSLYWYRQALGQGPEFLTYFNYEAQQDKSGLPNDRFSAERPEGSISTLTIQRTEQRDSAMYRCASSPGPLDVLTFGAGSRLTVL.

This clonotype was observed a few times. V is TRBV29-1 and J is TRBJ2-7, with D unresolved. There are 11 residues in the CDR3. The germline gives CDR1 SQVTM, CDR2 ANQGSEA. V shed 4 bases and J shed 5 bases, with 9 bases lying between them. The CDR3 spells CSVGVIDEQYF. The CDR3 DNA reads as TGCAGCGTTGGGGTAATCGACGAGCAGTACTTC.

This clonotype was recorded at least ten times. The rearrangement uses TRBV6-5 and TRBJ2-7, with D possibly being TRBD1 (5 bases). CDR3 size: 14 residues. From germline, CDR1 is MNHEY and CDR2 SVGAGI. The germline V and J ends were trimmed by 0 bases and 4 bases, with 10 bases remaining between them. This CDR3 reads CASSYSRQTYEQYF. CDR3 DNA: TGTGCCAGCAGTTACTCAAGACAGACTTACGAGCAGTACTTC.

The table lists this clonotype with many counts. The chain couples TRBV6-5 to TRBJ1-2; maybe TRBD1 (5 bases). The V and J ends lost 4 bases and 7 bases respectively, with 16 bases between them. The V gene's germline CDR1 is MNHEY and CDR2 SVGAGI. The CDR3 has 14 residues. As DNA, the CDR3 is TGTGCCAGCAGTTTCTCCACTCCTAGGGGTGGCTACACCTTC. It specifies CASSFSTPRGGYTF.

This clonotype was observed a handful of times. The rearrangement joins TRBV18 to TRBJ2-2; D is perhaps TRBD1 (5 bases). There are 15 residues in the CDR3. V lost 6 bases to trimming and J lost 1 base, with 12 bases between them. Germline CDR1 reads KGHSH; CDR2 reads LQKENI. DNA of the CDR3: TGTGCCAGCTCGCAAAATCAGGGGAACACCGGGGAGCTGTTTTTT. Residues: CASSQNQGNTGELFF.

The gene calls are TRBV5-1 and TRBJ2-1; 10 bases fit TRBD2. Losses at the gene ends were 2 bases for V and 6 bases for J; bases not matched to a gene: 5. CDR1 is SGHRS, CDR2 YFSETQ, per germline. CDR3 size: 15 residues. For the CDR3, the DNA is TGCGCCAGCAGCTTCCCTAGCGGGAGTAGCAATGAGCAGTTCTTC. Its translation is CASSFPSGSSNEQFF.

This clonotype was picked up many times. The genes are TRBV6-1 and TRBJ2-7, with D maybe TRBD1 (6 bases). V shed 5 bases and J shed 4 bases, with 21 bases lying between them. This CDR3 comprises 16 residues. Germline V gives CDR1 MNHNS, CDR2 SASEGT. The CDR3 spells CASSRNRVPIAYEQYF. The CDR3 DNA is TGTGCCAGCAGTCGAAACAGGGTCCCCATTGCGTACGAGCAGTACTTC.

This clonotype occurred a few times. The rearrangement uses TRBV5-5 and TRBJ2-1; TRBD2 might be the D (5 bases). The V and J ends lost 4 bases and 2 bases respectively, with 10 bases between them. This CDR3 is 14 amino acids long. The germline gives CDR1 SGHKS, CDR2 YYEKEE (reference sequence). As DNA, the CDR3 is TGTGCCAGCAGCCAGGAGGAGCCCTACAATGAGCAGTTCTTC. Translation gives CASSQEEPYNEQFF.

The rearrangement joins TRBV20-1 to TRBJ2-5, with 7 bases identical to TRBD1. This CDR3 region has 16 residues. CDR1 is DFQATT and CDR2 is SNEGSKA in the germline V gene (reference sequence). Trimming at V came to 8 bases and at J to 1 base, leaving 16 bases not matched to a gene. CDR3 sequence: CSCPESDRETQETQYF. The CDR3 coding sequence is TGCAGTTGCCCTGAATCCGACAGGGAGACCCAAGAGACCCAGTACTTC.

This clonotype appeared many times. The rearrangement links TRBV20-1 to TRBJ1-1; D may be TRBD1 (5 bases). CDR1 is DFQATT and CDR2 is SNEGSKA in the germline V gene (reference sequence). The CDR3 loop spans 15 amino acids. Trimming shortened V by 2 bases and J by 4 bases, and 17 bases separated the two germline ends. The CDR3 coding sequence is TGCAGTGCTAGACGACCCCAGGGTGGAGGCACTGAAGCTTTCTTT. It encodes CSARRPQGGGTEAFF.

This clonotype was counted at least ten times. The chain couples TRBV5-6 to TRBJ2-3; D uncertain. The germline V gene has CDR1 SGHDT and CDR2 YYEEEE. V dropped 0 bases and J dropped 4 bases, with 6 bases sitting between them. The CDR3 consists of 13 residues. The DNA for the CDR3 is TGTGCCAGCAGCTTGGGGCCAGCAGATACGCAGTATTTT. This codes for CASSLGPADTQYF. The whole variable domain, filled in from reference TRBV5-6 and TRBJ2-3, reads DAGVTQSPTHLIKTRGQQVTLRCSPKSGHDTVSWYQQALGQGPQFIFQYYEEEERQRGNFPDRFSGHQFPNYSSELNVNALLLGDSALYLCASSLGPADTQYFGPGTRLTVL.